A single sample gave rise to the 25 T cell receptor beta chains below, sequenced in a study of identifying expanded T cells in peripheral blood. Clones were sequenced by immunoSEQ multiplex PCR, and TCRdb holds only the in-frame ones, with some missing. The sample includes about 110,000 clones, around 88% seen only once; the top ten take around 15%. Specimen: blood. These TCRs come from a person between 18 and 70 years old in good health.

The V and J genes are TRBV7-2 and TRBJ1-5, with D tentatively TRBD1 (6 bases). V was trimmed by 5 bases and J by 11 bases, leaving 19 bases between them. Germline values: CDR1 SGHTA, CDR2 FQGNSA. The CDR3 has 14 residues. In DNA form, the CDR3 reads TGTGCCAGCAGCCAGGAGGCCACAGGGTTGTCCCAGCATTTT. Its protein product is CASSQEATGLSQHF.

This rearrangement joins TRBV5-1 to TRBJ2-1, with 10 bases fitting TRBD1. V gave up 4 bases and J gave up 3 bases; unmatched junction bases: 7. CDR1 and CDR2 (germline): SGHRS, YFSETQ. The CDR3 is made up of 16 amino acids. Written as DNA, the CDR3 is TGCGCCAGCAGCCTATTGACAGGGGGCAGCTACAATGAGCAGTTCTTC. Its protein product is CASSLLTGGSYNEQFF.

The chain combines TRBV6-6 with TRBJ1-2; no firm D call. Germline assignment: CDR1 MNHNY and CDR2 SVGAGI (reference sequence). Trimming removed 10 bases at V and 8 bases at J, with 20 bases between. CDR3 length equals 13 residues. CDR3 sequence: CATSGTGGGGYTF. The CDR3 DNA reads as TGTGCCACCTCGGGTACCGGCGGAGGGGGCTACACCTTC.

This clone was detected only once. The rearrangement joins TRBV30 to TRBJ1-2; D might be TRBD1 (6 bases). The V end was cut by 5 bases, the J end by 5 bases, with 12 bases between. The CDR3 runs 12 residues. Germline V lookup: CDR1 GTSNPN, CDR2 SVGIG (reference sequence). The DNA of the CDR3 is TGTGCCTGGCAGGGGAGTTGGTATGGCTACACCTTC. It yields the protein CAWQGSWYGYTF.

The chain links TRBV11-2 to TRBJ2-1; D is ambiguous. This CDR3 spans 14 amino acids. Germline V gene data show CDR1 as SGHAT and CDR2 as FQNNGV. Trimming took 5 bases from V and 4 from J, leaving 12 bases between them. The CDR3 nucleotides are TGTGCCAGCAGCAGGGAAATAACTTACAATGAGCAGTTCTTC. Amino acid sequence: CASSREITYNEQFF. The whole variable domain, remainder taken from reference TRBV11-2 and TRBJ2-1, is EAGVAQSPRYKIIEKRQSVAFWCNPISGHATLYWYQQILGQGPKLLIQFQNNGVVDDSQLPKDRFSAERLKGVDSTLKIQPAKLEDSAVYLCASSREITYNEQFFGPGTRLTVL.

The CDR3 spells CASSPNVAETQYF. DNA of the CDR3: TGTGCCAGCAGCCCGAATGTCGCCGAGACCCAGTACTTC. The V call is TRBV7-7, the J call TRBJ2-5; D gene ambiguous. CDR3 length: 13 residues. The V end lost 5 bases, the J end lost 5 bases, and 12 bases lay between the germline ends. Looked up from germline, CDR1 is SSHAT and CDR2 is FNYEAQ (reference sequence).

The J gene is TRBJ1-6, the V gene TRBV6-5; D gene ambiguous. CDR1 and CDR2 from the germline V gene are MNHEY and SVGAGI. The CDR3 is 14 amino acids. V was clipped by 3 bases and J by 10 bases, with 13 bases between them. CDR3 protein: CASSYRDLGSPLHF. The CDR3 region has the DNA TGTGCCAGCAGTTATCGAGATCTGGGCTCACCCCTCCACTTT.

The chain carries TRBV27 and TRBJ2-7; possibly TRBD2 for D (5 bases). The CDR3 totals 13 residues. V was shortened by 3 bases and J by 6 bases, with 12 bases between the two germline ends. CDR1 is MNHEY, CDR2 SMNVEV, per germline (reference sequence). The CDR3 DNA reads TGTGCCAGCAGTTTCCGTAGCGTGTCCGAGCAGTACTTC. The encoded protein is CASSFRSVSEQYF.

J is TRBJ1-5 and V is TRBV27, with TRBD1 as a possible D gene (6 bases). V lost 3 bases to trimming and J lost 6 bases, with 18 bases between them. The germline V gene encodes CDR1 MNHEY and CDR2 SMNVEV (reference sequence). CDR3 length equals 16 residues. In DNA, the CDR3 is TGTGCCAGCAGTTTGGACTCCTCGGGGGCGCTTCAGCCCCAGCATTTT. Translation gives CASSLDSSGALQPQHF.

J is TRBJ2-1 and V is TRBV5-4; 10 bases agree with TRBD1. This CDR3 region has 15 residues. V shed 4 bases, J shed 8 bases, and the junction held 9 bases outside the gene matches. CDR1 and CDR2 (germline): SGHNT, YYREEE (reference sequence). CDR3 protein: CASSNGQGVYDEQFF. The CDR3 nucleotides read TGTGCCAGCAGCAACGGACAGGGGGTTTACGATGAGCAGTTCTTC.

The chain uses TRBV5-6 and TRBJ2-7, with no clear D. CDR1 is SGHDT, CDR2 YYEEEE, per germline. Trimming shortened V by 0 bases and J by 3 bases, and 4 bases separated the two germline ends. The CDR3 consists of 12 residues. The CDR3 sequence: CASSLDVYEQYF. In nucleotides, the CDR3 is TGTGCCAGCAGCTTGGACGTCTACGAGCAGTACTTC.

The chain has TRBV5-5 and TRBJ2-5; D may match TRBD1 or TRBD2 (6 bases each). The ends were cut back, 6 bases at V and 3 bases at J, with 12 bases in the middle. Germline-derived CDR1 and CDR2 are SGHKS and YYEKEE (reference sequence). CDR3 length: 13 amino acids. Here the CDR3 reads CASTWGAEETQYF. CDR3 bases: TGTGCCAGCACGTGGGGGGCTGAAGAGACCCAGTACTTC. The full variable domain, with the rest looked up from reference TRBV5-5 and TRBJ2-5, is DAGVTQSPTHLIKTRGQQVTLRCSPISGHKSVSWYQQVLGQGPQFIFQYYEKEERGRGNFPDRFSARQFPNYSSELNVNALLLGDSALYLCASTWGAEETQYFGPGTRLLVL.

The chain joins TRBV19 to TRBJ1-4; 7 positions match TRBD1. The junction had 5 bases not matched to a gene; V was cut back by 3 bases and J by 7 bases. The CDR3 is 14 residues long. In germline, CDR1 is LNHDA, CDR2 SQIVND (reference sequence). The CDR3 is CASSIGTAPEKLFF. The CDR3 DNA follows: TGTGCCAGTAGTATCGGGACAGCGCCTGAAAAACTGTTTTTT.

The genes are TRBV5-5 and TRBJ2-5; no reliable D call. Deletions cut 4 bases from V and 5 bases from J, with 24 bases between. The CDR3 runs 17 residues. Germline-derived CDR1 and CDR2 are SGHKS and YYEKEE (reference sequence). The CDR3 nucleotides are TGTGCCAGCAGCCTAGGCCTTCCGGGCGACTCACGGGAGACCCAGTACTTC. Translating gives CASSLGLPGDSRETQYF.

The chain has TRBV15 and TRBJ2-7; 7 bases agree with TRBD2. After removal of 0 bases from V and 5 bases from J, the junction contained 10 bases not matched to a gene. Germline lookup yields CDR1 LNHNV and CDR2 YYDKDF (reference sequence). The CDR3 contains 16 residues. The CDR3 region has the DNA TGTGCCACCAGCAGAGATCAGAGGGGAGGGGCCAACGAGCAGTACTTC. This encodes CATSRDQRGGANEQYF.

This chain links TRBV18 with TRBJ1-2; D remains ambiguous. Trimming removed 1 base at V and 8 bases at J, with 14 bases between. This CDR3 region has 14 residues. Germline V CDR1 and CDR2: KGHSH, LQKENI. CDR3 sequence (DNA): TGTGCCAGCTCACCACAGGAGTCTCCTCTAGGCTACACCTTC. This gives the protein CASSPQESPLGYTF. Based on the CDR3 plus reference TRBV18 and TRBJ1-2, the full variable domain is NAGVMQNPRHLVRRRGQEARLRCSPMKGHSHVYWYRQLPEEGLKFMVYLQKENIIDESGMPKERFSAEFPKEGPSILRIQQVVRGDSAAYFCASSPQESPLGYTFGSGTRLTVV.

This clone was counted a single time. This sequence joins TRBV2 and TRBJ2-2, with D possibly matching TRBD1 (7 bases). From germline, CDR1 is SNHLY and CDR2 FYNNEI. The CDR3 extends over 13 amino acids. V was shortened by 8 bases and J by 6 bases, with 13 bases between the two germline ends. CDR3 protein: CASAGQWAGELFF. CDR3 in DNA: TGTGCCAGCGCGGGACAGTGGGCCGGGGAGCTGTTTTTT.

This clone was picked up a small number of times. V is TRBV20-1 and J is TRBJ1-1; TRBD1 agrees at 8 bases. This CDR3 comprises 11 residues. J lost 10 bases, V lost 0 bases, and 1 base had no gene match. Germline CDR1 is DFQATT and CDR2 is SNEGSKA (reference sequence). CDR3 sequence reads: CSAREDRVAFF. In DNA, the CDR3 is TGCAGTGCTAGAGAGGACAGGGTAGCTTTCTTT.

J is TRBJ2-5 and V is TRBV10-3; D gene uncertain. The CDR3 spans 14 residues. V lost 0 bases to trimming and J lost 5 bases, with 10 bases between them. Germline V gives CDR1 ENHRY, CDR2 SYGVKD. The CDR3 sequence: CAISESIGSETQYF. CDR3 nucleotide sequence: TGTGCCATCAGTGAGTCTATCGGGTCGGAGACCCAGTACTTC.

This chain joins TRBV4-2 and TRBJ2-3; D unclear. Germline CDR1 LGHNA, CDR2 YNFKEQ. The CDR3 loop spans 11 amino acids. V lost 4 bases to trimming and J lost 6 bases, with 5 bases between them. The CDR3 coding sequence is TGTGCCAGCAGCCTCGTCGATACGCAGTATTTT. Amino acids: CASSLVDTQYF.

This chain links TRBV30 with TRBJ1-2, with TRBD1 as a possible D gene (5 bases). Trimming pared 0 bases from V and 8 bases from J, leaving 7 bases between. Germline values: CDR1 GTSNPN, CDR2 SVGIG (reference sequence). This CDR3 spans 11 amino acids. CDR3 bases: TGTGCCTGGAGTGTAGGGGCAGGCTACACCTTC. This translates into CAWSVGAGYTF.

The DNA of the CDR3 is TGTGCCAGCAGTACCCTCGGGGGGAATCAGCCCCAGCATTTT. Amino acids: CASSTLGGNQPQHF. J is TRBJ1-5 and V is TRBV7-2; perhaps TRBD1 as D (5 bases). There are 14 residues in the CDR3. The germline V gene has CDR1 SGHTA and CDR2 FQGNSA. V was clipped by 6 bases and J by 4 bases, with 13 bases between them.

The chain employs TRBV16 and TRBJ1-1; no clear D gene. Germline V CDR1 and CDR2: KGHSY, FQNENV. CDR3 size: 16 residues. Trimming took 0 bases from V and 5 from J, leaving 16 bases between them. The CDR3 DNA sequence: TGTGCCAGCAGCCAATCGCGACTGGGGATGCGGACTGAAGCTTTCTTT. It translates to CASSQSRLGMRTEAFF. Using reference TRBV16 and TRBJ1-1 for the parts outside the CDR3, the full variable domain is GEEVAQTPKHLVRGEGQKAKLYCAPIKGHSYVFWYQQVLKNEFKFLISFQNENVFDETGMPKERFSAKCLPNSPCSLEIQATKLEDSAVYFCASSQSRLGMRTEAFFGQGTRLTVV.

V is TRBV10-2 and J is TRBJ2-7; 9 bases agree with TRBD1. The germline V gene has CDR1 WSHSY and CDR2 SAAADI. The V and J ends lost 6 bases and 2 bases, in that order; junction bases with no gene match: 5. The CDR3 runs 14 residues. CDR3 loop: CASREQGATYEQYF. The CDR3, as DNA: TGCGCCAGCAGAGAACAGGGGGCAACCTACGAGCAGTACTTC.

The chain combines TRBV7-2 with TRBJ2-7; the match to TRBD1 covers 7 bases. This CDR3 comprises 16 residues. V lost 5 bases, J lost 0 bases, and 10 bases stayed unmatched. CDR1 and CDR2 (germline): SGHTA, FQGNSA. The CDR3: CASSRTGQTFSYEQYF. The CDR3 DNA follows: TGTGCCAGCAGCCGCACGGGACAGACCTTCTCCTACGAGCAGTACTTC.